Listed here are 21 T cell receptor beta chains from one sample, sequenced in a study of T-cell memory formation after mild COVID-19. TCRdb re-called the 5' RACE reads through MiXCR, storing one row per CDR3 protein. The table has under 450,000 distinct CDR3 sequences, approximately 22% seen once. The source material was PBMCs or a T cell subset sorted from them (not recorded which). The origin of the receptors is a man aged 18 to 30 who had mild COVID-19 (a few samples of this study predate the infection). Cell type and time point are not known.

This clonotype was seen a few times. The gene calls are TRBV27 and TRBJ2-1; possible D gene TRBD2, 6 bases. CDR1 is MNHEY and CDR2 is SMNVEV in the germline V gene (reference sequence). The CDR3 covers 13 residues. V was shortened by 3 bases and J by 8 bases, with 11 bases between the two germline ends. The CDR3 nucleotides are TGTGCCAGCAGTTTGGGTCGGGAGTATGAGCAGTTCTTC. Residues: CASSLGREYEQFF.

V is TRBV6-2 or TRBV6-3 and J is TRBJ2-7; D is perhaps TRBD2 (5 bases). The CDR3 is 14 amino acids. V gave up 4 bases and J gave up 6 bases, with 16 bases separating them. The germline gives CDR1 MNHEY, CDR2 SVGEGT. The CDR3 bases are TGTGCCAGCAGTTTACCCGGAGGAGGTTTCGAGCAGTACTTC. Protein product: CASSLPGGGFEQYF.

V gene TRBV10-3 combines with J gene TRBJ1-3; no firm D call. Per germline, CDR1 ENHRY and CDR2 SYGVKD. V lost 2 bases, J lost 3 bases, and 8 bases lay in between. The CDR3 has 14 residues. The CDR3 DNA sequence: TGTGCCATCAGTGAGCCAAACATTGGAAACACCATATATTTT. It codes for CAISEPNIGNTIYF.

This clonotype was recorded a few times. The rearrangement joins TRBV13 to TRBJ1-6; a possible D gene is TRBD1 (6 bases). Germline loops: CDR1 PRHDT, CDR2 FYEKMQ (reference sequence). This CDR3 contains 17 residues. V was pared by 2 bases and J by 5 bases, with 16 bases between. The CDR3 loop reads CASSLTGSEVDNSPLHF. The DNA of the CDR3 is TGTGCCAGCAGCTTAACAGGGTCGGAAGTCGATAATTCACCCCTCCACTTT. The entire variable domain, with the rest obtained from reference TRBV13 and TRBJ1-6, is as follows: AAGVIQSPRHLIKEKRETATLKCYPIPRHDTVYWYQQGPGQDPQFLISFYEKMQSDKGSIPDRFSAQQFSDYHSELNMSSLELGDSALYFCASSLTGSEVDNSPLHFGNGTRLTVT.

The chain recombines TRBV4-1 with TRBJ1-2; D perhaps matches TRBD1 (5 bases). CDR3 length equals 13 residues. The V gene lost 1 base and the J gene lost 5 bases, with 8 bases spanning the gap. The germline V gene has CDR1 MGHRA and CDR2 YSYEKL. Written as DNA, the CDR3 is TGCGCCAGCAGCCAAGGGGGGGTGTATGGCTACACCTTC. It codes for CASSQGGVYGYTF.

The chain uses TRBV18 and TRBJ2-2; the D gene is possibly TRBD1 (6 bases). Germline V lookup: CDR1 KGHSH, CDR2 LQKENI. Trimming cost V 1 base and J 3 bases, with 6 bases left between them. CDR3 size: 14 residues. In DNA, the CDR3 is TGTGCCAGCTCACCACAGGGGGACACCGGGGAGCTGTTTTTT. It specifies CASSPQGDTGELFF.

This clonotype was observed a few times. The CDR3 DNA sequence: TGCAGCGTTGAAGATCCGCGGGAGACCCAGTACTTC. Translation: CSVEDPRETQYF. This chain links TRBV29-1 with TRBJ2-5; D not certain. Germline V gene sequence: CDR1 SQVTM, CDR2 ANQGSEA. This CDR3 region has 12 residues. The ends were cut back, 0 bases at V and 5 bases at J, with 7 bases in the middle.

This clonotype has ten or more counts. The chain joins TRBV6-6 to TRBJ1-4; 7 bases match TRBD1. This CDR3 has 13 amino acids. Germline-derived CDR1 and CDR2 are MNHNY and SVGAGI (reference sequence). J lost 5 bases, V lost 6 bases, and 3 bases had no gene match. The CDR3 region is CASRTGPNEKLFF. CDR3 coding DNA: TGTGCCAGCAGGACAGGGCCGAATGAAAAACTGTTTTTT.

The CDR3 region has the DNA TGTGCCAGCACCTCGGGGTACACAGATACGCAGTATTTT. This codes for CASTSGYTDTQYF. This chain uses TRBV11-2 with TRBJ2-3, with a tentative D call TRBD2 (5 bases). Trimming took off 7 bases at V and 2 bases at J, with 10 bases between the two ends. Germline CDR1 is SGHAT and CDR2 is FQNNGV. This CDR3 is 13 amino acids long. Full variable domain (outside the CDR3, taken from reference TRBV11-2 and TRBJ2-3): EAGVAQSPRYKIIEKRQSVAFWCNPISGHATLYWYQQILGQGPKLLIQFQNNGVVDDSQLPKDRFSAERLKGVDSTLKIQPAKLEDSAVYLCASTSGYTDTQYFGPGTRLTVL.

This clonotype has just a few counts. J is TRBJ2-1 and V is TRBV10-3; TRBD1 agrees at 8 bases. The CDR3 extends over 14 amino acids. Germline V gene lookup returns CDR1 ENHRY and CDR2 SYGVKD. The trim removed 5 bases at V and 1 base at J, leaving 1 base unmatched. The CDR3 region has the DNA TGTGCCATCAGTAGACAGGGGTCCTACAATGAGCAGTTCTTC. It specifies CAISRQGSYNEQFF.

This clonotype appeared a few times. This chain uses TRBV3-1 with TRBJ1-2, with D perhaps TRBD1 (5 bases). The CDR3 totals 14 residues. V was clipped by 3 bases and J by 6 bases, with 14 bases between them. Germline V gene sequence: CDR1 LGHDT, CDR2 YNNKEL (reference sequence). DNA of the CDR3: TGTGCCAGCAGCCAGAGAAGGACAATGAATGGCTACACCTTC. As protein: CASSQRRTMNGYTF. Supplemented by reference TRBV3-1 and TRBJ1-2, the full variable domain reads DTAVSQTPKYLVTQMGNDKSIKCEQNLGHDTMYWYKQDSKKFLKIMFSYNNKELIINETVPNRFSPKSPDKAHLNLHINSLELGDSAVYFCASSQRRTMNGYTFGSGTRLTVV.

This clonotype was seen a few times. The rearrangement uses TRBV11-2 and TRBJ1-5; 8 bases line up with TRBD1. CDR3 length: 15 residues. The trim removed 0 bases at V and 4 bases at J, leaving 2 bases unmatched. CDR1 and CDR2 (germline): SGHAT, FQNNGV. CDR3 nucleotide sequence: TGTGCCAGCAGCTTAGATACAGGGGGGAATCAGCCCCAGCATTTT. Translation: CASSLDTGGNQPQHF.

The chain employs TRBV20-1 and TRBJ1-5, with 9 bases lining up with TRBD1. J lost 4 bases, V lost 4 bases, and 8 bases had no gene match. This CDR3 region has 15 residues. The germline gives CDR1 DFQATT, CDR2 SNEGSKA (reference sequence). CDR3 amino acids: CSATPKGTGNQPQHF. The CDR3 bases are TGCAGTGCTACACCAAAAGGGACAGGGAATCAGCCCCAGCATTTT.

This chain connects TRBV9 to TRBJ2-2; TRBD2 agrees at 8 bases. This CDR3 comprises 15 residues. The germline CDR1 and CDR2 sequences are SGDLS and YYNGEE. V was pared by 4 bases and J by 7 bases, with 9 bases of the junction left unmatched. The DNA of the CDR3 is TGTGCCAGCAGCCCACCCCGGGGGGGCGTCGGGGAGCTGTTTTTT. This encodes CASSPPRGGVGELFF.

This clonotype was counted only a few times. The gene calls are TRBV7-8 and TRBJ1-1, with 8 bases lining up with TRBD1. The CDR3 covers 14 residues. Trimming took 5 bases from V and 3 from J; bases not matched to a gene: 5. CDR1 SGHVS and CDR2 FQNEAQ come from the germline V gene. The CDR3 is CASSGPGGHTEAFF. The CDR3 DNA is TGTGCCAGCAGCGGGCCAGGGGGCCACACTGAAGCTTTCTTT.

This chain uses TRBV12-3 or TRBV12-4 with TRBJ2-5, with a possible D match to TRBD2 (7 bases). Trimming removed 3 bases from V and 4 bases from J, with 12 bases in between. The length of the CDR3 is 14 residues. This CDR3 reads CASSLGGLGETQYF. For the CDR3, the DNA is TGTGCCAGCAGTTTGGGGGGGCTAGGAGAGACCCAGTACTTC.

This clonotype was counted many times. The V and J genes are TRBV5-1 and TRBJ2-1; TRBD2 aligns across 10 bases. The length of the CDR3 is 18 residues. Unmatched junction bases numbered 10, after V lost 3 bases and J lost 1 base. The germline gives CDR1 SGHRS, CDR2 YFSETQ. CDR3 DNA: TGCGCCAGCAGCTCCCGGCCGGCTAGCGGGGGTTCCTACAATGAGCAGTTCTTC. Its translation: CASSSRPASGGSYNEQFF.

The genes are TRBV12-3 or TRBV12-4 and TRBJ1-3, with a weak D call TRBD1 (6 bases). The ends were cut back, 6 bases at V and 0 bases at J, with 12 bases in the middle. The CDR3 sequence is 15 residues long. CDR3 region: CASRLRGLSGNTIYF. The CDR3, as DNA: TGTGCCAGCAGGCTCAGGGGCCTCTCTGGAAACACCATATATTTT.

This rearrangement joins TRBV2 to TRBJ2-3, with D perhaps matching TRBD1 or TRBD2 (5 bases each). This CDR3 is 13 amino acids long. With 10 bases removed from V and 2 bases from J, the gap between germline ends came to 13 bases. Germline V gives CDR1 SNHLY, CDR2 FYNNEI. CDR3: CANRGSFTDTQYF. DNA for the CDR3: TGTGCCAACCGGGGCTCTTTCACAGATACGCAGTATTTT.

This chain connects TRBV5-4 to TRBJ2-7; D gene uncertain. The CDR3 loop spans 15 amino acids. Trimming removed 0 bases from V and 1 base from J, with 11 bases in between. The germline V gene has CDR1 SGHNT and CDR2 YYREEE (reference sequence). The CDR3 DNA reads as TGTGCCAGCAGCTTGGCGGGCCAGACTTCCTACGAGCAGTACGTC. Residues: CASSLAGQTSYEQYV.

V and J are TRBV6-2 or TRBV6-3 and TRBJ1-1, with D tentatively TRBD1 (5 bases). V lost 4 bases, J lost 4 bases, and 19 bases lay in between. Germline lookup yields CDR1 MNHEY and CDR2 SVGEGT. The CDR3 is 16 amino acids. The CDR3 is CASSWRSWGAGTEAFF. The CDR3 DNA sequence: TGTGCCAGCAGTTGGAGGTCTTGGGGCGCCGGCACTGAAGCTTTCTTT.